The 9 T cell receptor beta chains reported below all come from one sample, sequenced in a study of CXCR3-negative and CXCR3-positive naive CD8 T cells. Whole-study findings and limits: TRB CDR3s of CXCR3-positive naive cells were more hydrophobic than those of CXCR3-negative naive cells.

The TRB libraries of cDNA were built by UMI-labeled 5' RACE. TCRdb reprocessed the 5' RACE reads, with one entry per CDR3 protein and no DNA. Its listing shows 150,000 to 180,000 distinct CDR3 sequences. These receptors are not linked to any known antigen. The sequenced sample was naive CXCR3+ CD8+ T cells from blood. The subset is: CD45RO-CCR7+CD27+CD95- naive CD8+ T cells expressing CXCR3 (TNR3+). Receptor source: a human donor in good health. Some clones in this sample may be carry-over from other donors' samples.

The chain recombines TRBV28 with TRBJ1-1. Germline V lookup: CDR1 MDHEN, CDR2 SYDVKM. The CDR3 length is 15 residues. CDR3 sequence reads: CASSLSAGLNTEAFF.

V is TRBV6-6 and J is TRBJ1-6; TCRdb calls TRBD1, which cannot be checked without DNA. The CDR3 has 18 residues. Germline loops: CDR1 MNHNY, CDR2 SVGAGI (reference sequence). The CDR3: CASRSGTGFSSYNSPLHF.

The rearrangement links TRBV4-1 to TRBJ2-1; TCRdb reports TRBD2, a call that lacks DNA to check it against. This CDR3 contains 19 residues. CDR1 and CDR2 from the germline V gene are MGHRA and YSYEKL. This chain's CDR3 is CASSQPPPLAGASWDEQFF.

This CDR3 is CASSLGLDLYNEQFF. This chain joins TRBV5-1 and TRBJ2-1. The CDR3 contains 15 residues. Per the germline V gene, CDR1 is SGHRS and CDR2 is YFSETQ.

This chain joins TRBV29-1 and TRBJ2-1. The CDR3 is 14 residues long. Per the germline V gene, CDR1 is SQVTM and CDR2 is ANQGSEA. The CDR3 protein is CSALQEENWNEQFF.

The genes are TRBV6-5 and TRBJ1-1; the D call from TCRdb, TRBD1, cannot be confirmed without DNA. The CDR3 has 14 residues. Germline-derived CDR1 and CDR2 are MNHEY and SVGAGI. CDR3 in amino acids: CASSTQGLNTEAFF.

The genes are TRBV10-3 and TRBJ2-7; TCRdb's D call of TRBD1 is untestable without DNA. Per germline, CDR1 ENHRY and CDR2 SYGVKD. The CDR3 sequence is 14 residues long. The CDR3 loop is CAISDGDRGPEQYF.

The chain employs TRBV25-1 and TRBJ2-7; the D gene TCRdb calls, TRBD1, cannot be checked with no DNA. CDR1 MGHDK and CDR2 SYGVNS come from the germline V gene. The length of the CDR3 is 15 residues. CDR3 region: CASLDFPRQGLEQYF.

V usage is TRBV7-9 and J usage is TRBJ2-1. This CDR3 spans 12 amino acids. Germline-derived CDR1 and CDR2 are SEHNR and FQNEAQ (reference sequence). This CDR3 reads CASSLDYPEQFF. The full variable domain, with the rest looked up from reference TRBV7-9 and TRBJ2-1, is DTGVSQNPRHKITKRGQNVTFRCDPISEHNRLYWYRQTLGQGPEFLTYFQNEAQLEKSRLLSDRFSAERPKGSFSTLEIQRTEQGDSAMYLCASSLDYPEQFFGPGTRLTVL.